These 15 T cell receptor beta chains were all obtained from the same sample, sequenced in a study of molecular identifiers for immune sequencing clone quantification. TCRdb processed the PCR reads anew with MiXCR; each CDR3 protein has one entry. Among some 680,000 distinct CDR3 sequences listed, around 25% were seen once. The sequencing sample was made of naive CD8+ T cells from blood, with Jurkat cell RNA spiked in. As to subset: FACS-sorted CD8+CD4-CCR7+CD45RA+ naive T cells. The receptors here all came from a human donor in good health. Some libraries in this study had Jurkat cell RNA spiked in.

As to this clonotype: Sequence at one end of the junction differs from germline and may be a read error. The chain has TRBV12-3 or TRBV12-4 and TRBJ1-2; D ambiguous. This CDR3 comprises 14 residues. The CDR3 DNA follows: TGTGACAGCAGTTTAATGCAGGATCGGATTGGCTACACCTTC. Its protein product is CDSSLMQDRIGYTF.

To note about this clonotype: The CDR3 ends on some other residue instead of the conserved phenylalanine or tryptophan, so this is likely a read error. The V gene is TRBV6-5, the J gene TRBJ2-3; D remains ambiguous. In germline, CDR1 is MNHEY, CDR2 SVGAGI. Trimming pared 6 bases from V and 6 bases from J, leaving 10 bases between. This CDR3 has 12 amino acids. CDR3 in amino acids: CASSPGSDTQYS. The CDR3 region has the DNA TGTGCCAGCAGCCCTGGCTCGGATACGCAGTATTCT.

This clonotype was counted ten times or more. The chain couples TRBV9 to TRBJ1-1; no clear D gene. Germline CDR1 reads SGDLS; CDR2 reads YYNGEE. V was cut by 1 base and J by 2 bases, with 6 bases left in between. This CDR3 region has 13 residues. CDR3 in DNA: TGTGCCAGCAGCGTAACCACCAACACTGAAGCTTTCTTT. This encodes CASSVTTNTEAFF.

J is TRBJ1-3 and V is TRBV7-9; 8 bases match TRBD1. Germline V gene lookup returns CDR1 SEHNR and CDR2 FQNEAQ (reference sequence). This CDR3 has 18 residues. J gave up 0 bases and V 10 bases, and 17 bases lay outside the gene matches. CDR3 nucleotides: TGTGCCACCGGGGGGGGCAGGGGGCAACTAACCTCTGGAAACACCATATATTTT. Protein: CATGGGRGQLTSGNTIYF. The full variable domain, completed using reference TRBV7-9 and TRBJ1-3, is DTGVSQNPRHKITKRGQNVTFRCDPISEHNRLYWYRQTLGQGPEFLTYFQNEAQLEKSRLLSDRFSAERPKGSFSTLEIQRTEQGDSAMYLCATGGGRGQLTSGNTIYFGEGSWLTVV.

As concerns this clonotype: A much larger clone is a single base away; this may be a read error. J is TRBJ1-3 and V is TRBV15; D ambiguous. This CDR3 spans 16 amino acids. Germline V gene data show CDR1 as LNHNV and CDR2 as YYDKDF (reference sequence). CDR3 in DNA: TGTGCCACCAGCAGAGATAACCCGTACTCTGGAAACATCATATATTTT. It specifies CATSRDNPYSGNIIYF.

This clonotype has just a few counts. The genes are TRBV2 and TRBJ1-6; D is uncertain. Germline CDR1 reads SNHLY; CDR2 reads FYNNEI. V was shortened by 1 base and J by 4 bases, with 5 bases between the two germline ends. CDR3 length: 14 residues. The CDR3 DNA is TGTGCCAGCAGTGAAGTGGGGTATAATTCACCCCTCCACTTT. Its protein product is CASSEVGYNSPLHF.

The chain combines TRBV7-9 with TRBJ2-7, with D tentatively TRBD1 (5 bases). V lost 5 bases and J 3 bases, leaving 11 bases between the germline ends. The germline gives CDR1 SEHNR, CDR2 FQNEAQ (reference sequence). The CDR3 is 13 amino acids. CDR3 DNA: TGTGCCAGCAGCGGAACGACAGTCTACGAGCAGTACTTC. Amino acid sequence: CASSGTTVYEQYF.

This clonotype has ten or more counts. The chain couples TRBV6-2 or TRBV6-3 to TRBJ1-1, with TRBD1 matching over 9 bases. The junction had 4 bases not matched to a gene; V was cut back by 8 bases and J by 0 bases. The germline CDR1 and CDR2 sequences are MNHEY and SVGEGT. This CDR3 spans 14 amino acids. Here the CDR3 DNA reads TGTGCCAGCCTAAACAGGGGGCTGAACACTGAAGCTTTCTTT. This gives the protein CASLNRGLNTEAFF.

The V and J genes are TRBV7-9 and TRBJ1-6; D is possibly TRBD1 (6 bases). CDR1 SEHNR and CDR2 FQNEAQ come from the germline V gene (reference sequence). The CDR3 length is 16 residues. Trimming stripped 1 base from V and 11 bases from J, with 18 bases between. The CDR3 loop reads CASSLVSQGPLAPLHF. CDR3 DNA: TGTGCCAGCAGCTTAGTATCACAGGGTCCACTGGCACCCCTCCACTTT. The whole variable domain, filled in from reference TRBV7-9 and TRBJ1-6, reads DTGVSQNPRHKITKRGQNVTFRCDPISEHNRLYWYRQTLGQGPEFLTYFQNEAQLEKSRLLSDRFSAERPKGSFSTLEIQRTEQGDSAMYLCASSLVSQGPLAPLHFGNGTRLTVT.

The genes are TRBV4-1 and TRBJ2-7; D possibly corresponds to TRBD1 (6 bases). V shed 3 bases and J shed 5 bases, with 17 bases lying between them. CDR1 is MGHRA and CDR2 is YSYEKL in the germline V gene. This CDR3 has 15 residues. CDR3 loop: CASSHPGVGSDEQYF. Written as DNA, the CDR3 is TGCGCCAGCAGCCACCCAGGGGTGGGTTCCGACGAGCAGTACTTC.

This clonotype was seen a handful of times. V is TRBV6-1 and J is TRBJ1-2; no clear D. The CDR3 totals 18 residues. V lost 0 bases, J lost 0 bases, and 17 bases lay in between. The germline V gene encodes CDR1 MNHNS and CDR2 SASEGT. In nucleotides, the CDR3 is TGTGCCAGCAGTGAAGCTCGAACGATGGTAGGAGCTAACTATGGCTACACCTTC. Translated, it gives CASSEARTMVGANYGYTF.

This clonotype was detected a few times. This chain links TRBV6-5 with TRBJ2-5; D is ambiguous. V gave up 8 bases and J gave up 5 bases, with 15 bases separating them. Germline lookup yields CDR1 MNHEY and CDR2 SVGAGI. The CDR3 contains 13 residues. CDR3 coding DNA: TGTGCCAGCCTTCCTGCTGGAATGGAGACCCAGTACTTC. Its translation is CASLPAGMETQYF.

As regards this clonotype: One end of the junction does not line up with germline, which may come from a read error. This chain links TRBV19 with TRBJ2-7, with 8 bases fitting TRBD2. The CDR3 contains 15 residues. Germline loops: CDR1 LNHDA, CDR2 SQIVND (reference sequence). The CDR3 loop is CAGSISLAGSYEQYF. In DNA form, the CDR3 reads TGTGCCGGTAGTATAAGCCTAGCGGGCTCCTACGAGCAGTACTTC.

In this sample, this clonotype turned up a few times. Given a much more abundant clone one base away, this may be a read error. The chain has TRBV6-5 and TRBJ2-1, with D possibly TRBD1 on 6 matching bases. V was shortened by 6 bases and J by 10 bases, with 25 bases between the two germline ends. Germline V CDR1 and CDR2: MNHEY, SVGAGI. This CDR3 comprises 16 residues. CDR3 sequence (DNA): TGTGCCAGCAGGTTTGGGGCAGGGGCGTATGCGACCGAGCAGTTCTTC. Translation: CASRFGAGAYATEQFF.

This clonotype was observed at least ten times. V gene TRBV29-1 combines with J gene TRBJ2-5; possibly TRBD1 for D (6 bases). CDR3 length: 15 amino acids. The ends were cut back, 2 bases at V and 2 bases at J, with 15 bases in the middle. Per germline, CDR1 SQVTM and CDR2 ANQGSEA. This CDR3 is CSVEKGDGAQETQYF. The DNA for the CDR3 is TGCAGCGTTGAAAAGGGGGACGGAGCTCAAGAGACCCAGTACTTC.